The T cell receptor beta chain under discussion was sequenced for a study of T cell responses to AZD1222 COVID-19 vaccine. Regarding the study as a whole: The repertoires were collected only after the peak T cell response. Vaccination with two AZD1222 doses was followed by a rise in Spike-specific TCR breadth and depth.

Sequencing used immunoSEQ multiplex PCR; TCRdb keeps in-frame clones, though not all of them. The table includes about 130,000 clones, 89% detected once. CDR3 size: 14 residues. Germline-derived CDR1 and CDR2 are SGHNT and YYREEE (reference sequence). V lost 1 base, J lost 2 bases, and 9 bases lay in between. On this clone itself: No antigen is known for it.

This TCR derives from an adult in good health. The chain joins TRBV5-4 to TRBJ1-1, with D unclear. The specimen comprised peripheral blood, sampled on day 0 of AZD1222 vaccination. The DNA of the CDR3 is TGTGCCAGCAGCTTGCGCTGGGGAAACACTGAAGCTTTCTTT. It yields the protein CASSLRWGNTEAFF.